Listed here are 8 T cell receptor beta chains from one sample, sequenced in a study of shared clonotypes between healthy human individuals. The table came from immunoSEQ multiplex PCR; TCRdb's copy has only in-frame clones and leaves some out. The table lists 2.3 million or so clones, more than 85% of them singletons. The sample was naive CD4+ T cells from PBMCs. The subset: CD45RA+ positively selected. All receptors come from a man aged 18 to 29 in good health. Some clones in this sample may be carry-over from other donors' samples.

The chain combines TRBV7-9 with TRBJ1-2; a possible D gene is TRBD1 (5 bases). The germline V gene has CDR1 SEHNR and CDR2 FQNEAQ (reference sequence). The CDR3 has 14 amino acids. With 2 bases removed from V and 4 bases from J, the gap between germline ends came to 11 bases. The CDR3 DNA sequence: TGTGCCAGCAGCTTACTCCAGGGATCCTATGGCTACACCTTC. Protein sequence: CASSLLQGSYGYTF.

This rearrangement joins TRBV28 to TRBJ1-5; TRBD1 is a possible D gene (6 bases). Trimming shortened V by 6 bases and J by 10 bases, and 19 bases separated the two germline ends. Germline V gene sequence: CDR1 MDHEN, CDR2 SYDVKM. This CDR3 is built from 14 residues. The CDR3 loop reads CASRAGGGIGPQHF. The CDR3 nucleotides read TGTGCCAGCAGGGCGGGGGGCGGAATTGGCCCCCAGCATTTT. The full variable domain, with the rest looked up from reference TRBV28 and TRBJ1-5, is DVKVTQSSRYLVKRTGEKVFLECVQDMDHENMFWYRQDPGLGLRLIYFSYDVKMKEKGDIPEGYSVSREKKERFSLILESASTNQTSMYLCASRAGGGIGPQHFGDGTRLSIL.

The V call is TRBV9, the J call TRBJ2-3; D call uncertain. With 0 bases removed from V and 6 bases from J, the gap between germline ends came to 11 bases. Germline V gene sequence: CDR1 SGDLS, CDR2 YYNGEE. CDR3 length equals 14 residues. The CDR3 sequence is CASSVAFHPDTQYF. The CDR3 nucleotides read TGTGCCAGCAGCGTAGCTTTCCACCCGGATACGCAGTATTTT.

The chain joins TRBV2 to TRBJ1-2; 7 bases fit TRBD1. The CDR3 is 13 amino acids. Germline V gene lookup returns CDR1 SNHLY and CDR2 FYNNEI. J was trimmed by 7 bases and V by 5 bases; bases with no gene match: 7. DNA of the CDR3: TGTGCCAGCAGTCAAAGGGGGCGGGGTGGCTACACCTTC. Protein product: CASSQRGRGGYTF.

With regard to this clone: Other nucleotide sequences from this sample produce the same CDR3. The chain employs TRBV9 and TRBJ2-1; D remains ambiguous. Trimming took 2 bases from V and 0 from J, leaving 6 bases between them. The CDR3 has 14 amino acids. Germline values: CDR1 SGDLS, CDR2 YYNGEE. The CDR3: CASSVAPSYNEQFF. The CDR3 DNA is TGTGCCAGCAGCGTGGCCCCCTCCTACAATGAGCAGTTCTTC.

The rearrangement uses TRBV5-4 and TRBJ1-2; 12 nucleotides match TRBD1. Germline trimming cut 1 base from V and 8 bases from J; bases unmatched to any gene: 9. The CDR3 has 16 amino acids. Per the germline V gene, CDR1 is SGHNT and CDR2 is YYREEE (reference sequence). The CDR3 DNA is TGTGCCAGCAGCTTGTCGGGGACAGGGGGCGTTCGGGGCTACACCTTC. Its translation is CASSLSGTGGVRGYTF.

V gene TRBV30 combines with J gene TRBJ2-5; 7 positions match TRBD1. The J call may be wrong; the DNA end is better matched by TRBJ2-7. Looked up from germline, CDR1 is GTSNPN and CDR2 is SVGIG (reference sequence). The CDR3 contains 15 residues. CDR3 nucleotides: TGTGCCTGGAGTCCCTTGGACAGGCCGACCTACGAGCAGTACTTC. As protein: CAWSPLDRPTYEQYF.

This sequence joins TRBV27 and TRBJ2-7, with D unclear. V lost 4 bases and J 6 bases, leaving 19 bases between the germline ends. This CDR3 spans 15 amino acids. Germline loops: CDR1 MNHEY, CDR2 SMNVEV (reference sequence). CDR3 residues: CASSSLDVRGSEQYF. The CDR3 nucleotides are TGTGCCAGCAGTTCCCTGGACGTCCGAGGAAGCGAGCAGTACTTC.